This T cell receptor beta chain was captured by sequencing in a study of Ad26.COV2.S vaccination and SARS-CoV-2 variants. The treatment denotes: some 19 received Ad26.COV2.S at low or high dose, single or two shots; roughly five received placebo; per-sample allocation not given. Sampling was done on day 63 after the first vaccine or placebo injection. This CDR3 comprises 14 residues. V was pared by 7 bases and J by 3 bases, with 14 bases between. Germline-derived CDR1 and CDR2 are LNHDA and SQIVND (reference sequence). This table comes from immunoSEQ multiplex PCR, and its TCRdb copy is limited to in-frame clones, with some not included. The table records about 260,000 clones, roughly 89% of them present only once.

Specimen: peripheral blood, collected in a trial of Ad26.COV2.S vaccine versus placebo. The rearrangement joins TRBV19 to TRBJ2-3; TRBD2 is a possible D gene (6 bases). The receptor was isolated from a person aged 18-60 years who received the Ad26.COV2.S COVID-19 vaccine or a placebo. As DNA, the CDR3 is TGTGCCAGTACGCAGGGACTCAGGACAGATACGCAGTATTTT. Translating it yields CASTQGLRTDTQYF. Supplemented by reference TRBV19 and TRBJ2-3, the full variable domain reads DGGITQSPKYLFRKEGQNVTLSCEQNLNHDAMYWYRQDPGQGLRLIYYSQIVNDFQKGDIAEGYSVSREKKESFPLTVTSAQKNPTAFYLCASTQGLRTDTQYFGPGTRLTVL.